This entry lists 12 T cell receptor beta chains sequenced from one sample in a study of blood T cell repertoires in COVID-19. Sequenced by immunoSEQ multiplex PCR; TCRdb stores in-frame clones only, minus some. This sample yields 75,000 to 90,000 clones, of which 80% are seen a single time; approximately 12% belongs to the top ten. Sequences were obtained from peripheral blood. These receptors were taken from a woman between 40 and 50 years old with active or convalescent COVID-19.

The gene calls are TRBV18 and TRBJ2-3; D call uncertain. V lost 1 base, J lost 9 bases, and 11 bases lay in between. The CDR3 has 13 residues. Germline V gene sequence: CDR1 KGHSH, CDR2 LQKENI. The CDR3 sequence is CASSPQNLETQYF. CDR3 sequence (DNA): TGTGCCAGCTCACCACAAAACCTTGAGACGCAGTATTTT.

The V gene is TRBV7-8, the J gene TRBJ2-1; 8 nucleotides agree with TRBD2. The CDR3 spans 17 residues. Germline V gene sequence: CDR1 SGHVS, CDR2 FQNEAQ. V gave up 5 bases and J gave up 3 bases; unmatched junction bases: 12. The CDR3 coding sequence is TGTGCCAGCAGCCTAAAGGAAGCGGGAGTGGGCTACAATGAGCAGTTCTTC. Protein product: CASSLKEAGVGYNEQFF.

This clone was found a few times. V usage is TRBV27 and J usage is TRBJ2-3; D gene ambiguous. This CDR3 is built from 15 residues. Between the trimmed V and J ends, which lost 2 bases and 2 bases, there was a span of 11 bases. Germline V gives CDR1 MNHEY, CDR2 SMNVEV (reference sequence). As DNA, the CDR3 is TGTGCCAGCAGTTTACGAGATGGTGTCACAGATACGCAGTATTTT. This encodes CASSLRDGVTDTQYF.

The V and J genes are TRBV2 and TRBJ1-6; tentative D call: TRBD1 (5 bases). CDR1 is SNHLY and CDR2 is FYNNEI in the germline V gene. The CDR3 loop spans 15 amino acids. V lost 2 bases and J lost 5, with 10 bases in between. The DNA for the CDR3 is TGTGCCAGCAGTGAAATTTCGGGGGATAATTCACCCCTCCACTTT. Encoded protein: CASSEISGDNSPLHF.

The chain is built from TRBV7-9 and TRBJ2-5; D is possibly TRBD1 (6 bases). The CDR3 has 14 residues. V was trimmed by 5 bases and J by 4 bases, leaving 14 bases between them. Germline V gene sequence: CDR1 SEHNR, CDR2 FQNEAQ (reference sequence). The CDR3 DNA follows: TGTGCCAGCAGCAGTTCTCAGGGGAGAGAGACCCAGTACTTC. Protein: CASSSSQGRETQYF.

V usage is TRBV5-1 and J usage is TRBJ2-7, with 10 bases matching TRBD1. V was pared by 0 bases and J by 10 bases, with 10 bases of the junction left unmatched. This CDR3 comprises 15 residues. Germline V gene sequence: CDR1 SGHRS, CDR2 YFSETQ. The CDR3 nucleotides read TGCGCCAGCAGCTTGGCGACGGGACAGGGGATTGTTCAGTACTTC. It encodes CASSLATGQGIVQYF.

J is TRBJ2-1 and V is TRBV4-2; 9 nucleotides align to TRBD2. Trimming removed 0 bases from V and 0 bases from J; junction bases left unmatched: 3. The CDR3 sequence is 17 residues long. In germline, CDR1 is LGHNA, CDR2 YNFKEQ. CDR3 sequence: CASSQDLAGASYNEQFF. The CDR3 DNA reads as TGTGCCAGCAGCCAAGATTTAGCGGGAGCCTCCTACAATGAGCAGTTCTTC.

The V gene is TRBV7-6, the J gene TRBJ1-2, with TRBD1 matching over 9 bases. Germline V lookup: CDR1 SGHVS, CDR2 FNYEAQ. Trimming cost V 0 bases and J 6 bases; bases outside gene matches: 5. CDR3 size: 15 residues. CDR3 bases: TGTGCCAGCAGCTTAGCCCGACAGGGGGGGCATGGCTACACCTTC. Amino acid sequence: CASSLARQGGHGYTF.

J is TRBJ1-4 and V is TRBV29-1; maybe TRBD1 (5 bases). Deletions cut 6 bases from V and 4 bases from J, with 15 bases between. This CDR3 contains 14 residues. Looked up from germline, CDR1 is SQVTM and CDR2 is ANQGSEA. The CDR3 here is CSVGTLGFNEKLFF. CDR3 in DNA: TGCAGCGTGGGGACTTTGGGGTTTAATGAAAAACTGTTTTTT.

V usage is TRBV6-2 or TRBV6-3 and J usage is TRBJ1-2, with D maybe TRBD1 (5 bases). The CDR3 contains 15 residues. V lost 5 bases, J lost 1 base, and 14 bases lay in between. Germline V gene sequence: CDR1 MNHEY, CDR2 SVGEGT. For the CDR3, the DNA is TGTGCCAGCAGTGATCAGGGAAGGAGTAACTATGGCTACACCTTC. Its protein is CASSDQGRSNYGYTF.

The chain uses TRBV6-2 or TRBV6-3 and TRBJ1-5; 8 nucleotides align to TRBD1. This CDR3 spans 15 amino acids. Germline CDR1 reads MNHEY; CDR2 reads SVGEGT. Trimming at V came to 2 bases and at J to 6 bases, leaving 6 bases not matched to a gene. The CDR3 coding sequence is TGTGCCAGCAGTTACGGGCAGGGGGCAGGTCAGCCCCAGCATTTT. It codes for CASSYGQGAGQPQHF.

This chain connects TRBV6-5 to TRBJ2-3; possibly TRBD2 for D (6 bases). CDR3 size: 13 residues. Trimming pared 7 bases from V and 10 bases from J, leaving 18 bases between. Per germline, CDR1 MNHEY and CDR2 SVGAGI. CDR3 protein: CASIGRLRGAQYF. The CDR3 nucleotides are TGTGCCAGCATCGGTCGGCTCCGCGGGGCGCAGTATTTT.